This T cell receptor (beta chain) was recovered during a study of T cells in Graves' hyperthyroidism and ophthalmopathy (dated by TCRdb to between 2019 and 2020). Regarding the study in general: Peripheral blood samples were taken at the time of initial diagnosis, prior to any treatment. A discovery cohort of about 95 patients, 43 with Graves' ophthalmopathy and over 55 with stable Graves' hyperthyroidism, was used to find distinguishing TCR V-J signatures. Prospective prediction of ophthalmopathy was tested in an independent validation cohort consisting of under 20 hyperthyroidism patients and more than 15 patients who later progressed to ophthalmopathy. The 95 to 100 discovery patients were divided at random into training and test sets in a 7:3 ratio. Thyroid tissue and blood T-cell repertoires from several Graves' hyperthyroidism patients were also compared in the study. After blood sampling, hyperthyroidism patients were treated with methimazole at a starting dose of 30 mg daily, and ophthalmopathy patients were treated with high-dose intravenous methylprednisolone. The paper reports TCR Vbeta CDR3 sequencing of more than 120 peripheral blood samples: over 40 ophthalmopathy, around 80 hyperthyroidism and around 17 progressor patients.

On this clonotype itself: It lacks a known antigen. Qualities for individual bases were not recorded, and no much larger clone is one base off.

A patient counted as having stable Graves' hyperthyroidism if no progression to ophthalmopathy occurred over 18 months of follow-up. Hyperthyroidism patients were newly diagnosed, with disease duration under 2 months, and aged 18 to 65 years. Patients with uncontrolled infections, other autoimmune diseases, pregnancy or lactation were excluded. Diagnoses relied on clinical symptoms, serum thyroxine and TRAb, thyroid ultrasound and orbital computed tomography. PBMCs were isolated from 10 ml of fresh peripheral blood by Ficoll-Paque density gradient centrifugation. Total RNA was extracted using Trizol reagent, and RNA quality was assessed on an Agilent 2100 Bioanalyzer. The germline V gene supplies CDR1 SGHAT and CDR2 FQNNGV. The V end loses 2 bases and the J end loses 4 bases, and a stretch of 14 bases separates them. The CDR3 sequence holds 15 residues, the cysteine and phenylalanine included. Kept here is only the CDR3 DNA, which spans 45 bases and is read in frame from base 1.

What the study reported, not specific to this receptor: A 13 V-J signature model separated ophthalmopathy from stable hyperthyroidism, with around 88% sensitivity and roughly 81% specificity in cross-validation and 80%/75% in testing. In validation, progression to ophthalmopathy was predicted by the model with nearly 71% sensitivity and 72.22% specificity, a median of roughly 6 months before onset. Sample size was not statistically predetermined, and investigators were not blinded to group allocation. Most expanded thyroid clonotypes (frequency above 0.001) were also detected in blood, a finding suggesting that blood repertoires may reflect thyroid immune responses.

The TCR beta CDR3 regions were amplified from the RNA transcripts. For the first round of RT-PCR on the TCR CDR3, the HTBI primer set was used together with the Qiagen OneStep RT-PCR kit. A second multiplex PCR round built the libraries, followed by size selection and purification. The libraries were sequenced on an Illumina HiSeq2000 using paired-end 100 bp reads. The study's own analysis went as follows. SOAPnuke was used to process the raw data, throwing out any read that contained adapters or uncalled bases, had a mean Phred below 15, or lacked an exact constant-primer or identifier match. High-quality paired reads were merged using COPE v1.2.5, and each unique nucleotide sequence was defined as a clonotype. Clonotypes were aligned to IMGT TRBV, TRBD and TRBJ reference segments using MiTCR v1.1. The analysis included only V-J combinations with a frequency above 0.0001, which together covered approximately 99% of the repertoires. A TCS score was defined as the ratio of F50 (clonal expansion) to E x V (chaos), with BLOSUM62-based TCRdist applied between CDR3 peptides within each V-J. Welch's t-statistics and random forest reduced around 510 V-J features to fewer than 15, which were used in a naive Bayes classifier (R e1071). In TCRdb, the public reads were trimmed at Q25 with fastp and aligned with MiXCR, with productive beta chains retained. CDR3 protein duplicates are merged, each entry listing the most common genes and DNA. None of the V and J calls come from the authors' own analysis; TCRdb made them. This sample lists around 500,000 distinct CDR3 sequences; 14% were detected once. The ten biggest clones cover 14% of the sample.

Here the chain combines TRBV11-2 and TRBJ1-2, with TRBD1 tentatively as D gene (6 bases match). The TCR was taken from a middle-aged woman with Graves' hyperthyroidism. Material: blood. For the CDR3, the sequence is CASSLTDRSSYGYTF. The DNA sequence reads TGTGCCAGCAGCTTAACCGACAGGTCTAGCTATGGCTACACCTTC.